The 32 T cell receptor beta chains in this list originate from one sample, sequenced in a study of vaccination and CD4 T cells after COVID-19 (dated by TCRdb to the early 2020s). No antigens are known for them. The treatment or condition label for this specimen denotes: roughly ten-day PBMC culture with coronavirus spike peptide pools or control peptides (ViraFEST assay). To prepare the library, PCR was applied. TCRdb shows the sequencer as Illumina iSeq 100. At the Johns Hopkins FTIC core, DNA from the cultured CD4+ T cells underwent TCR sequencing with the Oncomine TCR Beta short-read assay. TCRdb applied fastp at Q25 and MiXCR to the public reads, then kept only in-frame beta chains. Entries are consolidated by CDR3 protein sequence, retaining the most common genes and DNA. Counted in this sample were 10,000 to 15,000 distinct CDR3 sequences; about 61% of them appeared once. Roughly 11% of the sample comes from the top ten.

The sample comprised CD4+ T cells from blood, cultured in vitro. Receptors were obtained from a human donor who had recovered from COVID-19.

The genes are TRBV5-1 and TRBJ1-2; D gene uncertain. Trimming cost V 0 bases and J 8 bases, with 11 bases left between them. The CDR3 has 13 residues. Germline CDR1 and CDR2: SGHRS and YFSETQ. Here the CDR3 DNA reads TGCGCCAGCAGCTTGGGAATGGTGGACGGCTACACCTTC. This gives the protein CASSLGMVDGYTF. The variable domain in full, completed from reference TRBV5-1 and TRBJ1-2, reads KAGVTQTPRYLIKTRGQQVTLSCSPISGHRSVSWYQQTPGQGLQFLFEYFSETQRNKGNFPGRFSGRQFSNSRSEMNVSTLELGDSALYLCASSLGMVDGYTFGSGTRLTVV.

The V call is TRBV30, the J call TRBJ2-2; 8 nucleotides align to TRBD1. Germline CDR1 reads GTSNPN; CDR2 reads SVGIG (reference sequence). The CDR3 is 15 residues long. With 7 bases clipped from V and 1 base from J, the junction kept 8 bases outside the gene matches. The CDR3 sequence: CAFLPGQENTGELFF. The CDR3 bases are TGTGCCTTCCTCCCGGGACAGGAGAACACCGGGGAGCTGTTTTTT.

The genes are TRBV7-9 and TRBJ2-2, with 9 positions matching TRBD2. Trimming at V came to 0 bases and at J to 6 bases, leaving 11 bases not matched to a gene. This CDR3 is built from 18 residues. CDR1 is SEHNR and CDR2 is FQNEAQ in the germline V gene (reference sequence). CDR3: CASSLARLAGGIAGELFF. CDR3 sequence (DNA): TGTGCCAGCAGCTTAGCGCGGTTGGCGGGGGGGATCGCCGGGGAGCTGTTTTTT.

The chain recombines TRBV6-5 with TRBJ1-4, with D possibly TRBD1 on 5 matching bases. This CDR3 contains 16 residues. Germline CDR1 reads MNHEY; CDR2 reads SVGAGI. The V end was cut by 3 bases, the J end by 5 bases, with 16 bases between. DNA of the CDR3: TGTGCCAGCAGTTATTTTGGGGCCTCCGGCAATGAAAAACTGTTTTTT. This sequence encodes CASSYFGASGNEKLFF.

V gene TRBV6-7 combines with J gene TRBJ2-3; tentatively, D is TRBD1 (6 bases). TRBV6-7 belongs to the ORF category, with a function that is uncertain. The CDR3 loop spans 18 amino acids. The ends were cut back, 3 bases at V and 6 bases at J, with 25 bases in the middle. This CDR3 is CASSYIVRWGHTSDTQYF. DNA of the CDR3: TGTGCCAGCAGTTATATTGTCCGGTGGGGACACACCAGTGATACGCAGTATTTT.

This clonotype showed up just a few times. J is TRBJ1-6 and V is TRBV9; 8 nucleotides agree with TRBD1. Unmatched junction bases numbered 7, after V lost 2 bases and J lost 9 bases. Per germline, CDR1 SGDLS and CDR2 YYNGEE. The CDR3 is 15 residues long. CDR3 bases: TGTGCCAGCAGCGTCGGCGGACAGGGAGTTTCACCCCTCCACTTT. It is translated as CASSVGGQGVSPLHF.

The chain has TRBV6-1 and TRBJ2-7; D remains ambiguous. In germline, CDR1 is MNHNS, CDR2 SASEGT. This CDR3 has 13 residues. V lost 5 bases to trimming and J lost 4 bases, with 12 bases between them. CDR3 region: CASSPAGRYEQYF. CDR3 DNA: TGTGCCAGCAGTCCCGCAGGTCGGTACGAGCAGTACTTC.

The chain carries TRBV7-6 and TRBJ1-3, with a possible D match to TRBD1 (5 bases). The CDR3 totals 13 residues. Trimming left V 2 bases short and J 4 bases short, with 6 bases between. Germline-derived CDR1 and CDR2 are SGHVS and FNYEAQ. Here the CDR3 reads CASSLQGGNTIYF. CDR3 bases: TGTGCCAGCAGCTTACAGGGCGGAAACACCATATATTTT. Variable domain in full (rest from reference TRBV7-6 and TRBJ1-3): GAGVSQSPRYKVTKRGQDVALRCDPISGHVSLYWYRQALGQGPEFLTYFNYEAQQDKSGLPNDRFSAERPEGSISTLTIQRTEQRDSAMYRCASSLQGGNTIYFGEGSWLTVV.

This chain connects TRBV7-2 to TRBJ2-3, with 8 bases aligning to TRBD2. The CDR3 covers 14 residues. Germline trimming cut 8 bases from V and 2 bases from J; bases unmatched to any gene: 6. CDR1 and CDR2 (germline): SGHTA, FQGNSA. The CDR3 loop is CASSGGGTTDTQYF. DNA for the CDR3: TGTGCCAGCTCGGGCGGGGGGACCACAGATACGCAGTATTTT. The full variable domain, completed using reference TRBV7-2 and TRBJ2-3, is GAGVSQSPSNKVTEKGKDVELRCDPISGHTALYWYRQSLGQGLEFLIYFQGNSAPDKSGLPSDRFSAERTGGSVSTLTIQRTQQEDSAVYLCASSGGGTTDTQYFGPGTRLTVL.

This chain uses TRBV5-1 with TRBJ1-1; D not certain. V lost 4 bases, J lost 0 bases, and 7 bases lay in between. Germline CDR1 and CDR2: SGHRS and YFSETQ. The CDR3 totals 13 residues. CDR3 amino acids: CASSRNMNTEAFF. Written as DNA, the CDR3 is TGCGCCAGCAGCCGGAACATGAACACTGAAGCTTTCTTT. Full variable domain (missing parts from reference TRBV5-1 and TRBJ1-1): KAGVTQTPRYLIKTRGQQVTLSCSPISGHRSVSWYQQTPGQGLQFLFEYFSETQRNKGNFPGRFSGRQFSNSRSEMNVSTLELGDSALYLCASSRNMNTEAFFGQGTRLTVV.

The V gene is TRBV20-1, the J gene TRBJ2-7, with 10 bases fitting TRBD1. The CDR3 is made up of 14 amino acids. With V trimmed by 2 bases and J by 4 bases, 5 bases remained unmatched. The germline gives CDR1 DFQATT, CDR2 SNEGSKA (reference sequence). In DNA, the CDR3 is TGCAGTGCTAGACCGGGGACAGGGGTTTACGAGCAGTACTTC. Its translation is CSARPGTGVYEQYF.

The V call is TRBV20-1, the J call TRBJ1-5; 7 nucleotides align to TRBD1. In germline, CDR1 is DFQATT, CDR2 SNEGSKA (reference sequence). The CDR3 length is 15 residues. V was clipped by 4 bases and J by 0 bases; unmatched bases: 6. The CDR3 DNA reads as TGCAGTGCTACTGGACAGGAATATAGCAATCAGCCCCAGCATTTT. Residues: CSATGQEYSNQPQHF.

The rearrangement joins TRBV20-1 to TRBJ1-6; a weak D match, TRBD1 (6 bases). This CDR3 has 13 residues. With 4 bases removed from V and 9 bases from J, the gap between germline ends came to 13 bases. The V gene's germline CDR1 is DFQATT and CDR2 SNEGSKA (reference sequence). The CDR3 spells CSATGGGTSPLHF. The CDR3 DNA follows: TGCAGTGCTACAGGTGGGGGCACTTCACCCCTCCACTTT.

The rearrangement uses TRBV11-3 and TRBJ2-7, with 9 bases that match TRBD1. The V gene end was trimmed by 5 bases and the J gene end by 5 bases; junction bases not matched to a gene: 7. The germline V gene encodes CDR1 SGHNT and CDR2 YENEEA. The CDR3 is 14 amino acids. CDR3 sequence (DNA): TGTGCCAGCAGCAAGAACAGGGGGCGGGACGAGCAGTACTTC. Amino acids: CASSKNRGRDEQYF.

The rearrangement uses TRBV20-1 and TRBJ1-1; weak D call: TRBD1 (5 bases). Germline V lookup: CDR1 DFQATT, CDR2 SNEGSKA (reference sequence). The CDR3 totals 13 residues. The V gene lost 5 bases and the J gene lost 5 bases, with 15 bases spanning the gap. The CDR3 DNA reads as TGCAGTGCTCTTCATGGGGGAGAGACTGAAGCTTTCTTT. Its translation: CSALHGGETEAFF.

This clonotype has more than one count but fewer than ten. The genes are TRBV11-2 and TRBJ2-5, with 11 bases identical to TRBD2. V lost 5 bases to trimming and J lost 2 bases; unmatched junction nucleotides: 7. The CDR3 runs 16 residues. CDR1 and CDR2 (germline): SGHAT, FQNNGV. The CDR3 sequence is CASSLPLAGGQETQYF. The CDR3 nucleotides are TGTGCCAGCAGCCTACCCCTAGCGGGGGGACAAGAGACCCAGTACTTC.

This chain joins TRBV18 and TRBJ2-5; D gene uncertain. Looked up from germline, CDR1 is KGHSH and CDR2 is LQKENI. The CDR3 sequence is 13 residues long. V gave up 5 bases and J gave up 5 bases, with 12 bases separating them. The CDR3 coding sequence is TGTGCCAGCTCATCCAGGATGGGTGAGACCCAGTACTTC. Protein sequence: CASSSRMGETQYF.

This chain links TRBV15 with TRBJ2-2; D not certain. The CDR3 contains 14 residues. Germline lookup yields CDR1 LNHNV and CDR2 YYDKDF (reference sequence). V lost 2 bases, J lost 1 base, and 5 bases lay in between. CDR3 sequence: CATSRILNTGELFF. Here the CDR3 DNA reads TGTGCCACCAGCAGAATTCTGAACACCGGGGAGCTGTTTTTT.

As regards this clonotype: Without the conserved terminal phenylalanine or tryptophan, this CDR3 likely stems from a read error. The chain carries TRBV30 and TRBJ1-5; TRBD1 might be the D (5 bases). The CDR3 sequence is 14 residues long. With 1 base removed from V and 6 bases from J, the gap between germline ends came to 13 bases. Germline values: CDR1 GTSNPN, CDR2 SVGIG (reference sequence). CDR3 sequence: CAWSGQSSPQPQHL. CDR3 coding DNA: TGTGCCTGGAGTGGACAGTCCTCGCCTCAGCCCCAGCATTTA.

This CDR3 reads CASKRTEYEQYF. In DNA form, the CDR3 reads TGTGCCAGCAAAAGGACGGAGTACGAGCAGTACTTC. The chain joins TRBV2 to TRBJ2-7; D remains unclear. CDR1 is SNHLY, CDR2 FYNNEI, per germline. The CDR3 contains 12 residues. Deletions cut 7 bases from V and 4 bases from J, with 11 bases between.

This clonotype was picked up a small number of times. The chain uses TRBV6-2 or TRBV6-3 and TRBJ2-2; D unresolved. Germline V CDR1 and CDR2: MNHEY, SVGEGT. This CDR3 has 13 residues. The ends were cut back, 6 bases at V and 4 bases at J, with 9 bases in the middle. CDR3 loop: CASRQTATGELFF. The CDR3 nucleotides are TGTGCCAGCAGACAAACAGCCACCGGGGAGCTGTTTTTT.

The rearrangement links TRBV5-8 to TRBJ1-2; the D gene is possibly TRBD1 (6 bases). The CDR3 extends over 15 amino acids. CDR1 is SGHTS, CDR2 YDEGEE, per germline. V gave up 3 bases and J gave up 8 bases, with 20 bases separating them. The CDR3 bases are TGTGCCAGCAGCTCAGGGGACACCTTTCCGGTGGGCTACACCTTC. As protein: CASSSGDTFPVGYTF.

This rearrangement joins TRBV6-2 or TRBV6-3 to TRBJ1-1; possibly TRBD1 for D (6 bases). The CDR3 has 14 amino acids. Germline loops: CDR1 MNHEY, CDR2 SVGEGT. Deletions cut 6 bases from V and 1 base from J, with 12 bases between. The chain's CDR3 is CASRNTGKNTEAFF. The CDR3 region has the DNA TGTGCCAGCAGAAACACAGGGAAGAACACTGAAGCTTTCTTT.

J is TRBJ2-7 and V is TRBV11-3; maybe TRBD1 (5 bases). Germline CDR1 SGHNT, CDR2 YENEEA. The CDR3 contains 13 residues. V lost 5 bases and J 0 bases, leaving 8 bases between the germline ends. CDR3 region: CASSPDSSYEQYF. CDR3 in DNA: TGTGCCAGCAGCCCCGACAGCTCCTACGAGCAGTACTTC.

The V gene is TRBV29-1, the J gene TRBJ2-7; TRBD2 agrees at 7 bases. The V segment lost 7 bases and the J segment 4 bases; nucleotides outside the gene matches: 13. Germline V CDR1 and CDR2: SQVTM, ANQGSEA. The CDR3 is made up of 14 amino acids. Here the CDR3 reads CSAKRGGSGYEQYF. The CDR3 DNA is TGCAGCGCCAAACGGGGCGGGAGCGGGTACGAGCAGTACTTC.

This clonotype was counted only a few times. The rearrangement links TRBV6-1 to TRBJ1-1, with D tentatively TRBD1 (6 bases). This CDR3 contains 14 residues. CDR1 and CDR2 from the germline V gene are MNHNS and SASEGT. Trimming stripped 7 bases from V and 5 bases from J, with 17 bases between. The CDR3 DNA sequence: TGTGCCAGCAACCGGGGGCAGGGTCGGACTGAAGCTTTCTTT. Protein sequence: CASNRGQGRTEAFF.

The J gene is TRBJ2-5, the V gene TRBV9; tentative D call: TRBD2 (6 bases). This CDR3 has 14 residues. The ends were cut back, 0 bases at V and 7 bases at J, with 13 bases in the middle. Germline CDR1 SGDLS, CDR2 YYNGEE. CDR3 in DNA: TGTGCCAGCAGCGTAGACCCTAGCGAGGCGACCCAGTACTTC. Residues: CASSVDPSEATQYF.

The chain joins TRBV5-1 to TRBJ2-7, with TRBD1 matching 10 bases. This CDR3 is built from 15 residues. In germline, CDR1 is SGHRS, CDR2 YFSETQ. V shed 3 bases and J 3 bases; nucleotides not matched to a gene: 6. The CDR3 loop is CASSYTGTGVYEQYF. CDR3 bases: TGCGCCAGCAGCTACACCGGGACAGGGGTCTACGAGCAGTACTTC.

The V and J genes are TRBV7-3 and TRBJ2-2; 7 bases agree with TRBD1. Losses at the gene ends were 3 bases for V and 5 bases for J; bases not matched to a gene: 3. The CDR3 loop spans 14 amino acids. Per the germline V gene, CDR1 is SGHTA and CDR2 is FQGTGA. The CDR3 loop reads CASSLDRRTGELFF. The CDR3 DNA reads TGTGCCAGCAGCTTGGACAGGCGGACCGGGGAGCTGTTTTTT.

The genes are TRBV2 and TRBJ2-7; tentatively, D is TRBD1 or TRBD2 (7 bases each). The CDR3 extends over 15 amino acids. The V gene lost 0 bases and the J gene lost 6 bases, with 15 bases spanning the gap. Germline-derived CDR1 and CDR2 are SNHLY and FYNNEI. The CDR3 region is CASSEATGRGLEQYF. CDR3 nucleotides: TGTGCCAGCAGTGAAGCGACAGGGAGGGGCCTCGAGCAGTACTTC.

J is TRBJ1-2 and V is TRBV29-1, with a possible D match to TRBD1 (5 bases). V shed 1 base and J shed 8 bases, with 11 bases lying between them. The CDR3 is 12 amino acids. Germline lookup yields CDR1 SQVTM and CDR2 ANQGSEA. CDR3 coding DNA: TGCAGCGTTGAAGGGGCAGGGCAGGGCTACACCTTC. It encodes CSVEGAGQGYTF.

This clonotype showed up just once. This sequence joins TRBV24-1 and TRBJ1-1; no firm D call. The CDR3 is 13 amino acids. Trimming cost V 1 base and J 1 base, with 3 bases left between them. The germline gives CDR1 KGHDR, CDR2 SFDVKD. CDR3 nucleotides: TGTGCCACCAGTGATTTTCCGAACACTGAAGCTTTCTTT. This codes for CATSDFPNTEAFF.